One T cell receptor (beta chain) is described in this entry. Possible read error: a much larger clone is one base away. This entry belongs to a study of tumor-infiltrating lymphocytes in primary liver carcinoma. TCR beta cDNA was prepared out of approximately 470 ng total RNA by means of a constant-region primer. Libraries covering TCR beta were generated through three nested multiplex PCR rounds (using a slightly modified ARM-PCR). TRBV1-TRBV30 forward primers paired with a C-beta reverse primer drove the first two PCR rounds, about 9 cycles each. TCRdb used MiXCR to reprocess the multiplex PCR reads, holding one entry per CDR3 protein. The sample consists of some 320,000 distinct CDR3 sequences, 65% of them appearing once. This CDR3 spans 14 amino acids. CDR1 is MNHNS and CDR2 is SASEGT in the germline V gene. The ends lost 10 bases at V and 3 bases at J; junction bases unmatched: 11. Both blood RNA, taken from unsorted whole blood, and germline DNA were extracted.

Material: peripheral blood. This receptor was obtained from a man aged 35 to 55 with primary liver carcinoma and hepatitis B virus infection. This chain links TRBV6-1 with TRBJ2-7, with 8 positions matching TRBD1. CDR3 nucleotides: TGTGCCACCGCGGACAGGGTGAATTTCTACGAGCAGTACTTC. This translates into CATADRVNFYEQYF.